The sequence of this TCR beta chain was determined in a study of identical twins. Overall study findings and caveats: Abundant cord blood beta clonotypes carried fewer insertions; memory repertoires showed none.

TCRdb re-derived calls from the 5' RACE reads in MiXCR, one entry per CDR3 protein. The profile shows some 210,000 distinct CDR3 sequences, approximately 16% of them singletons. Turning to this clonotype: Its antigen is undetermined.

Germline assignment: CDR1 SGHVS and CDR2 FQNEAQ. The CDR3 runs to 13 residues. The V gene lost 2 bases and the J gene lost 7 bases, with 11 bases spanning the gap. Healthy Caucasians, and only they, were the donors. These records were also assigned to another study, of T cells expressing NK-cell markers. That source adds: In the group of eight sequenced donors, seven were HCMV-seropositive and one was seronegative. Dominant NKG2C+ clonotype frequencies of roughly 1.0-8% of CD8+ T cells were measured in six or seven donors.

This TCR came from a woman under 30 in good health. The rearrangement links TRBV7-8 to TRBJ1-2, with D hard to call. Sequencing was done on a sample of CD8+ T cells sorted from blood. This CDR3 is CASSLSQVRGYTF. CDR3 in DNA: TGTGCCAGCAGCTTATCTCAAGTTCGTGGCTACACCTTC.